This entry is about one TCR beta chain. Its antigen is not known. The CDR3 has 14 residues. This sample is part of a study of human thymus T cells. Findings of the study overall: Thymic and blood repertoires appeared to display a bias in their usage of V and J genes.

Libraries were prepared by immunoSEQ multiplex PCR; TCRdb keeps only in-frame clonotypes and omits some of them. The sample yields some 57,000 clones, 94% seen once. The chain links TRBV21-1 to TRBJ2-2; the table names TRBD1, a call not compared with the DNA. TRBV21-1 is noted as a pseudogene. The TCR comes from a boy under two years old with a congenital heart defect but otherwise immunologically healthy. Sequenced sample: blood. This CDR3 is CASSVNRRTGELFF. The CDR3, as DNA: TGTGCCAGCAGCGTGAACAGGAGAACCGGGGAGCTGTTTTTT.